Following are 26 T cell receptor beta chains from one sample sequenced in a study of blood T cell repertoires in COVID-19. Sequencing was performed with immunoSEQ multiplex PCR; in TCRdb, only in-frame clones are kept and a portion is missing. The sample yields 330,000 or so clones, around 90% seen once. The sample was PBMCs or T cells enriched from blood (not recorded which). These receptors all come from a woman aged 30 to 39 who had recovered from COVID-19.

This clone was counted only a few times. The CDR3 DNA is TGTGCCAGCAGCTTAGTGGCTAGCCTGCGCACAGATACGCAGTATTTT. Amino acids: CASSLVASLRTDTQYF. The chain joins TRBV7-2 to TRBJ2-3; a possible D gene is TRBD2 (5 bases). The CDR3 covers 16 residues. V was pared by 1 base and J by 1 base, with 12 bases between. Germline CDR1 reads SGHTA; CDR2 reads FQGNSA.

The chain has TRBV6-2 or TRBV6-3 and TRBJ2-5; TRBD2 is a possible D gene (5 bases). The CDR3 extends over 16 amino acids. Trimming took off 1 base at V and 4 bases at J, with 16 bases between the two ends. Germline CDR1 and CDR2: MNHEY and SVGEGT. For the CDR3, the DNA is TGTGCCAGCAGTTACTTTAGCGCCCAGACCCCAGAGACCCAGTACTTC. It encodes CASSYFSAQTPETQYF.

J is TRBJ2-3 and V is TRBV21-1; the DNA was not compared with TRBD2, the D call given in the table. TRBV21-1 is designated a pseudogene. CDR3 length: 16 amino acids. The CDR3 region is CASSKSGAGRTDTQYF. CDR3 bases: TGTGCCAGCAGCAAATCTGGAGCGGGAAGAACAGATACGCAGTATTTT.

This clone was observed once. The V call is TRBV14, the J call TRBJ2-7; the match to TRBD2 covers 9 bases. Looked up from germline, CDR1 is SGHDN and CDR2 is FVKESK. The CDR3 totals 16 residues. With V trimmed by 1 base and J by 2 bases, 6 bases remained unmatched. CDR3 DNA sequence: TGTGCCAGCAGCCAAGTAGCGGGAGCCCCAACCTACGAGCAGTACTTC. Its protein product is CASSQVAGAPTYEQYF.

The V gene is TRBV28, the J gene TRBJ1-2; D unresolved. The germline V gene has CDR1 MDHEN and CDR2 SYDVKM. The CDR3 length is 13 residues. Trimming removed 6 bases at V and 4 bases at J, with 12 bases between. The CDR3 coding sequence is TGTGCCAGCAGACAAACAGCACGCTATGGCTACACCTTC. This sequence encodes CASRQTARYGYTF.

This rearrangement joins TRBV25-1 to TRBJ2-5; maybe TRBD2 (5 bases). V was pared by 0 bases and J by 1 base, with 9 bases between. The CDR3 length is 15 residues. The V gene's germline CDR1 is MGHDK and CDR2 SYGVNS. CDR3 region: CASSEYGKSQETQYF. CDR3 nucleotide sequence: TGTGCCAGCAGTGAATACGGGAAGTCCCAAGAGACCCAGTACTTC.

This chain joins TRBV3-1 (or the pseudogene TRBV3-2) and TRBJ2-7; 8 positions match TRBD1. This CDR3 contains 15 residues. Looked up from germline, CDR1 is LGHDT and CDR2 is YNNKEL (reference sequence). J gave up 4 bases and V 2 bases, and 7 bases lay outside the gene matches. In DNA, the CDR3 is TGTGCCAGCAGCCAACCATCAGGGGGCTCGTACGAGCAGTACTTC. This gives the protein CASSQPSGGSYEQYF.

The chain links TRBV19 to TRBJ1-2; D gene ambiguous. The CDR3 is 15 residues long. Per the germline V gene, CDR1 is LNHDA and CDR2 is SQIVND (reference sequence). Deletions cut 5 bases from V and 1 base from J, with 14 bases between. The CDR3 spells CASSVSAAGNYGYTF. In nucleotides, the CDR3 is TGTGCCAGTAGTGTCTCTGCGGCGGGTAACTATGGCTACACCTTC.

The chain uses TRBV28 and TRBJ1-5, with 10 bases aligning to TRBD1. Per germline, CDR1 MDHEN and CDR2 SYDVKM. The CDR3 length is 17 residues. V lost 7 bases to trimming and J lost 11 bases; unmatched junction nucleotides: 20. CDR3 in DNA: TGTGCCAGCACCAACCTCGGGACAGGGGCCGGCATGGGGTCCCAGCATTTT. Translation: CASTNLGTGAGMGSQHF. Supplemented by reference TRBV28 and TRBJ1-5, the full variable domain reads DVKVTQSSRYLVKRTGEKVFLECVQDMDHENMFWYRQDPGLGLRLIYFSYDVKMKEKGDIPEGYSVSREKKERFSLILESASTNQTSMYLCASTNLGTGAGMGSQHFGDGTRLSIL.

Here the CDR3 reads CASSPGGFYEQYF. In nucleotides, the CDR3 is TGTGCCAGCAGCCCCGGAGGGTTTTACGAGCAGTACTTC. This chain uses TRBV9 with TRBJ2-7; possible D gene TRBD2, 6 bases. Per the germline V gene, CDR1 is SGDLS and CDR2 is YYNGEE. V was trimmed by 4 bases and J by 4 bases, leaving 12 bases between them. The length of the CDR3 is 13 residues.

V gene TRBV15 combines with J gene TRBJ2-3, with a weak D call TRBD1 (6 bases). V shed 8 bases and J shed 0 bases, with 15 bases lying between them. The CDR3 totals 15 residues. The germline gives CDR1 LNHNV, CDR2 YYDKDF (reference sequence). CDR3 sequence reads: CATCSGTLSTDTQYF. CDR3 nucleotide sequence: TGTGCCACCTGTTCTGGGACACTAAGCACAGATACGCAGTATTTT.

The chain employs TRBV7-9 and TRBJ1-2; tentatively, D is TRBD1 (5 bases). V shed 1 base and J shed 8 bases, with 11 bases lying between them. Per the germline V gene, CDR1 is SEHNR and CDR2 is FQNEAQ (reference sequence). The CDR3 runs to 13 residues. This CDR3 is CASSLEGPLGYTF. CDR3 coding DNA: TGTGCCAGCAGCTTAGAGGGGCCCTTGGGCTACACCTTC.

The chain carries TRBV19 and TRBJ1-2, with TRBD1 as a possible D gene (5 bases). Germline V CDR1 and CDR2: LNHDA, SQIVND (reference sequence). Trimming left V 4 bases short and J 6 bases short, with 18 bases between. This CDR3 is built from 15 residues. CDR3 sequence: CASSRMWTGVDGYTF. The CDR3 DNA sequence: TGTGCCAGTAGTAGGATGTGGACGGGGGTGGATGGCTACACCTTC.

The genes are TRBV18 and TRBJ1-6; D perhaps matches TRBD1 (6 bases). The CDR3 runs 16 residues. Trimming cost V 4 bases and J 7 bases, with 17 bases left between them. CDR1 is KGHSH and CDR2 is LQKENI in the germline V gene. The CDR3 is CASSLLDRRLNSPLHF. As DNA, the CDR3 is TGTGCCAGCTCACTCCTGGACAGAAGGTTAAATTCACCCCTCCACTTT.

This sequence joins TRBV4-3 and TRBJ2-3, with 8 bases fitting TRBD1. Germline V gene sequence: CDR1 LGHNA, CDR2 YSLEER. Trimming at V came to 1 base and at J to 5 bases, leaving 8 bases not matched to a gene. This CDR3 is built from 16 residues. CDR3 amino acids: CASSQGPRGPRDTQYF. The CDR3 nucleotides read TGCGCCAGCAGCCAAGGCCCCAGGGGGCCTCGAGATACGCAGTATTTT.

This chain links TRBV10-3 with TRBJ1-3; TRBD1 matches at 8 bases. Per the germline V gene, CDR1 is ENHRY and CDR2 is SYGVKD. This CDR3 spans 16 amino acids. Germline trimming cut 10 bases from V and 0 bases from J; bases unmatched to any gene: 11. In DNA form, the CDR3 reads TGTGCCACCAGGGTTGCACAGGGGGGCTCTGGAAACACCATATATTTT. This translates into CATRVAQGGSGNTIYF.

V usage is TRBV12-3 or TRBV12-4 and J usage is TRBJ2-1; D remains unclear. Trimming removed 5 bases at V and 8 bases at J, with 10 bases between. The CDR3 contains 12 residues. The CDR3 DNA is TGTGCCAGCAGTGCCCTAAGCGATGAGCAGTTCTTC. This gives the protein CASSALSDEQFF.

The gene calls are TRBV4-3 and TRBJ1-6; D is perhaps TRBD1 (6 bases). The CDR3 is made up of 15 amino acids. Between the trimmed V and J ends, which lost 0 bases and 10 bases, there was a span of 13 bases. Germline V gene data show CDR1 as LGHNA and CDR2 as YSLEER. CDR3 region: CASSQERQGQSPLHF. In nucleotides, the CDR3 is TGCGCCAGCAGCCAAGAACGCCAGGGGCAATCACCCCTCCACTTT.

The chain carries TRBV5-6 and TRBJ1-2; D possibly corresponds to TRBD1 (6 bases). The germline gives CDR1 SGHDT, CDR2 YYEEEE. This CDR3 region has 14 residues. Trimming pared 5 bases from V and 2 bases from J, leaving 13 bases between. The CDR3, as DNA: TGTGCCAGCAGACGGGCCGGACAGAACTATGGCTACACCTTC. It yields the protein CASRRAGQNYGYTF.

The V gene is TRBV5-1, the J gene TRBJ2-1, with D possibly matching TRBD1 (6 bases). The CDR3 covers 15 residues. V was trimmed by 0 bases and J by 4 bases, leaving 11 bases between them. Germline CDR1 reads SGHRS; CDR2 reads YFSETQ. CDR3: CASSLDGTQYNEQFF. The CDR3 nucleotides read TGCGCCAGCAGCTTGGACGGGACACAATACAATGAGCAGTTCTTC.

The chain carries TRBV25-1 and TRBJ2-7; D possibly corresponds to TRBD1 (6 bases). Germline V gene sequence: CDR1 MGHDK, CDR2 SYGVNS. The V gene lost 5 bases and the J gene lost 1 base, with 15 bases spanning the gap. The CDR3 is 15 residues long. CDR3 sequence reads: CASSPLRDTSYEQYF. In nucleotides, the CDR3 is TGTGCCAGCAGTCCACTCCGGGACACTTCCTACGAGCAGTACTTC.

This chain connects TRBV7-9 to TRBJ2-5; D remains unclear. The CDR3 runs to 14 residues. V lost 4 bases to trimming and J lost 2 bases, with 11 bases between them. Germline V gene lookup returns CDR1 SEHNR and CDR2 FQNEAQ (reference sequence). In nucleotides, the CDR3 is TGTGCCAGCAGCTCACGACTTCTTCAAGAGACCCAGTACTTC. Its protein is CASSSRLLQETQYF.

This clone was seen only once. The chain joins TRBV6-1 to TRBJ2-7; TRBD1 matches at 8 bases. This CDR3 is 17 amino acids long. Germline V CDR1 and CDR2: MNHNS, SASEGT. V gave up 2 bases and J gave up 6 bases; unmatched junction bases: 15. The CDR3 loop reads CASSEPSRGQGAPEQYF. The CDR3 DNA follows: TGTGCCAGCAGTGAACCTTCTCGGGGGCAGGGGGCCCCCGAGCAGTACTTC.

The chain is built from TRBV27 and TRBJ2-7; TRBD1 matches at 8 bases. This CDR3 is built from 15 residues. V lost 2 bases and J lost 2; bases outside the gene matches: 5. Germline CDR1 and CDR2: MNHEY and SMNVEV (reference sequence). In DNA form, the CDR3 reads TGTGCCAGCAGTTTAACCGGGACAGGAGCCTACGAGCAGTACTTC. The encoded protein is CASSLTGTGAYEQYF.

The V call is TRBV3-1 (or the pseudogene TRBV3-2), the J call TRBJ2-7; D possibly corresponds to TRBD2 (6 bases). Germline V CDR1 and CDR2: LGHDT, YNNKEL (reference sequence). This CDR3 has 13 amino acids. V lost 1 base to trimming and J lost 5 bases, with 9 bases between them. The CDR3 is CASSQVRGDEQYF. CDR3 DNA: TGTGCCAGCAGCCAAGTTCGCGGGGACGAGCAGTACTTC.

The rearrangement joins TRBV28 to TRBJ1-3, with D possibly TRBD1 on 6 matching bases. This CDR3 comprises 16 residues. The V end lost 2 bases, the J end lost 0 bases, and 11 bases lay between the germline ends. Germline CDR1 MDHEN, CDR2 SYDVKM. CDR3 amino acids: CASSLSGQFSGNTIYF. CDR3 nucleotide sequence: TGTGCCAGCAGTTTAAGTGGACAGTTCTCTGGAAACACCATATATTTT.